This T cell receptor (beta chain) was found in a study of PD-L1 blockade in urothelial cancer (dated by TCRdb to the late 2010s). As for the study more broadly: All patients started therapy around 2014 and received atezolizumab 1,200 mg intravenously every 3 weeks. In the same patients, pretreatment tumors underwent whole exome sequencing and RNA sequencing in addition to TCR sequencing. Progression-free survival longer than 6 months counted as durable clinical benefit, and TCR features were additionally tested against both progression-free and overall survival. Blood samples yielded a median of roughly 150,000 T cells and 65,000 to 95,000 unique TCRs, with median clonality 0.080. Twenty-five of 29 patients were males with bladder-origin urothelial cancer, and about 60% of the roughly 30 reported a prior smoking history. Durable clinical benefit was achieved by nine patients but not by the remaining 20. Somatic, immune and clinical correlates of response to PD-L1 blockade with atezolizumab in urothelial cancer were the focus of an exploratory multi-omic analysis. Pretreatment tumor samples, along with matched peripheral blood collected serially before and after atezolizumab treatment, underwent TCR sequencing. Blood samples were analyzed at two time points: 3 weeks after treatment start (second dose) and 6 weeks after treatment start. Under 30 patients had pretreatment blood TCR-seq, around 25 had at least one posttreatment blood collection, and around 25 had tumor TCR-seq. Patients had an ECOG performance status of 0 or 1 and had received between 0 and 3 prior chemotherapy regimens.

General conclusions and limits of the study: Improved progression-free and overall survival was found to be associated with pretreatment peripheral blood TCR clonality below the median. Because the sample size was small (n ≈ 30) and many of the analyses were exploratory, the results are meant to be hypothesis-generating. Greater expansion of tumor-associated TCR clones in peripheral blood 3 weeks after the start of treatment was observed in patients with durable benefit (n ≈ 22, p = 0.022).

The time point label corresponds to: pretreatment peripheral blood. A cohort of some 29 patients with locally advanced or metastatic urothelial carcinoma, treated at Memorial Sloan Kettering on a trial protocol, was included. Peripheral blood mononuclear cells were collected pretreatment and during treatment, with between 1 and 8 total time points obtained per patient. The Qiagen DNeasy Blood extraction kit was used to purify genomic DNA from total PBMCs and tumor samples. PBMCs were collected pretreatment and during treatment, and were isolated and stored as previously described. To estimate absolute template abundance from read counts, synthetic TCR analog templates were spiked into each PCR. The immunoSEQ assay was used to amplify TCRbeta CDR3 regions from genomic DNA with bias-controlled V and J gene primers. Rearranged TCRbeta segments were sequenced at approximately 20X coverage. The published analysis was carried out like this. Clustering was used to correct sequencing errors, and CDR3s were annotated against IMGT so that V, D and J genes could be assigned. Out-of-frame and stop-codon sequences were excluded, and only productive TCRbeta rearrangements were used in downstream analyses. To compute clonality, Shannon entropy was normalized by the log of the number of unique productive sequences and then subtracted from one. Fisher's exact test with Benjamini-Hochberg correction, at a threshold of adjusted p below 0.01, was used to find clones that differed between time points or between blood and tumor. TCRdb stores this immuneACCESS table with in-frame sequences only. Part of the clones is absent; in the studies checked, under half of the shortfall reflects unresolved V genes, and no reason is known for the rest. D and trimming were read from the DNA, whereas the V and J calls and clone size are those reported in that table. The sample table shows around 82,000 clones, and about 83% are seen once. Together, the top ten hold approximately 2.1% of the sample.

The CDR3 runs 15 residues from the cysteine to the phenylalanine. Of the read, only the CDR3 DNA is kept; its 45 bases are in frame from base 1. The germline V gene yields MNHNS for CDR1 and SASEGT for CDR2. Relative to germline, V is 8 bases shorter and J is 3 bases shorter, with 17 bases between their ends. Note on this clone: The antigen it binds to is not known. Base qualities are not recorded, but no much larger clone differs from it by a single base.

The sample here was PBMCs, taken around atezolizumab (anti-PD-L1) treatment. The receptor's source is a man between 60 and 75 years old with urothelial cancer. The receptor chain draws on TRBV6-1 and TRBJ1-5; a tentative D call is TRBD1 (6 bases match). The CDR3 here reads CASLQGGSSNQPQHF. In nucleotides, the sequence is TGTGCCAGCCTACAGGGTGGCTCGTCCAATCAGCCCCAGCATTTT.